The subject of this entry is one T cell receptor beta chain. No antigen is known for it. Naive CD8 populations comprised CD45RO-negative cells positively selected for CCR7, excluding terminally differentiated effector memory CD45RA+ cells. Donors were Caucasian adults residing in Nashville, Tennessee, USA. The data stem from a study of shared clonotypes between healthy human individuals. Overall study results and limits: Rarefaction indicated that sorted-subset sequencing remained incomplete although depth was large. Generation of non-shared clonotypes was less probable than generation of clonotypes shared by all four donors.

Per the authors' pipeline: In the immunoSEQ data, sequences were junction-only and lacked quality scores, so filtering differed. TCRdb keeps only in-frame clones here, not all; method: immunoSEQ multiplex PCR. V and J calls and clone size come straight from that table; D and trimming were deduced from the DNA. The sample includes about 820,000 clones, 80% to 95% of them seen just once. V lost 4 bases, J lost 4 bases, and 23 bases lay in between. The germline V gene encodes CDR1 MNHEY and CDR2 SMNVEV (reference sequence). The CDR3 consists of 18 residues. Sequenced input: naive CD8+ T cells sorted from blood. This chain joins TRBV27 and TRBJ1-5; D gene uncertain. This sequence was found in a man aged 30 to 39 in good health. This CDR3 is CASSYVAVEGIRNQPQHF. The CDR3 coding sequence is TGTGCCAGCAGTTATGTGGCCGTGGAGGGAATTAGAAATCAGCCCCAGCATTTT.